Shown below are 16 T cell receptor beta chains from a single sample sequenced in a study of cytomegalovirus exposure and HLA in healthy donors. The PCR employed 60 Vbeta primers together with 13 Jbeta primers. The table came from immunoSEQ multiplex PCR; TCRdb's copy has only in-frame clones and leaves some out. Here the sample spans over 150,000 clones, roughly 80% being singletons. Material: PBMCs. The receptors originated from a man younger than 45 in good health and CMV-seropositive.

V usage is TRBV15 and J usage is TRBJ2-2; 7 bases map to TRBD1. The CDR3 consists of 16 residues. Germline-derived CDR1 and CDR2 are LNHNV and YYDKDF (reference sequence). Losses at the gene ends were 3 bases for V and 4 bases for J; bases not matched to a gene: 8. Here the CDR3 DNA reads TGTGCCACCAGCAGTTACGGGACAGCTTCCACCGGGGAGCTGTTTTTT. Its protein product is CATSSYGTASTGELFF. Full variable domain (rest looked up from reference TRBV15 and TRBJ2-2): DAMVIQNPRYQVTQFGKPVTLSCSQTLNHNVMYWYQQKSSQAPKLLFHYYDKDFNNEADTPDNFQSRRPNTSFCFLDIRSPGLGDTAMYLCATSSYGTASTGELFFGEGSRLTVL.

The gene calls are TRBV18 and TRBJ2-5, with TRBD2 matching 10 bases. This CDR3 is built from 14 residues. Unmatched junction bases numbered 3, after V lost 4 bases and J lost 4 bases. Germline lookup yields CDR1 KGHSH and CDR2 LQKENI. For the CDR3, the DNA is TGTGCCAGCTCACGACTAGCGGGTAGAGAGACCCAGTACTTC. It specifies CASSRLAGRETQYF.

The V and J genes are TRBV7-9 and TRBJ2-5; D may be TRBD1 (5 bases). CDR1 and CDR2 (germline): SEHNR, FQNEAQ (reference sequence). V was trimmed by 2 bases and J by 5 bases, leaving 15 bases between them. The CDR3 spans 15 residues. The CDR3: CASSLLDQGAETQYF. The CDR3 DNA is TGTGCCAGCAGCTTATTGGATCAGGGCGCGGAGACCCAGTACTTC. Full variable domain (remainder filled in from reference TRBV7-9 and TRBJ2-5): DTGVSQNPRHKITKRGQNVTFRCDPISEHNRLYWYRQTLGQGPEFLTYFQNEAQLEKSRLLSDRFSAERPKGSFSTLEIQRTEQGDSAMYLCASSLLDQGAETQYFGPGTRLLVL.

V usage is TRBV28 and J usage is TRBJ1-5; the match to TRBD1 covers 9 bases. Losses at the gene ends were 5 bases for V and 3 bases for J; bases not matched to a gene: 8. Germline V lookup: CDR1 MDHEN, CDR2 SYDVKM. The CDR3 has 16 amino acids. CDR3 DNA: TGTGCCAGCAGTGGCGGGGGACAGGGCGTCAATCAGCCCCAGCATTTT. Translation gives CASSGGGQGVNQPQHF.

CDR3 nucleotide sequence: TGTGCCAGCAGTTTACTCGGGGGGACTAACTATGGCTACACCTTC. Its protein product is CASSLLGGTNYGYTF. The rearrangement joins TRBV27 to TRBJ1-2; D is possibly TRBD1 (5 bases). V lost 2 bases to trimming and J lost 0 bases, with 10 bases between them. Germline lookup yields CDR1 MNHEY and CDR2 SMNVEV (reference sequence). This CDR3 comprises 15 residues.

This chain connects TRBV11-2 to TRBJ1-1, with TRBD1 identical over 7 bases. The V segment lost 2 bases and the J segment 2 bases; nucleotides outside the gene matches: 5. The V gene's germline CDR1 is SGHAT and CDR2 FQNNGV. The CDR3 loop spans 15 amino acids. DNA of the CDR3: TGTGCCAGCAGCTTATTGACAGGGACTAACACTGAAGCTTTCTTT. This codes for CASSLLTGTNTEAFF.

The chain combines TRBV9 with TRBJ2-5; D not resolved. The CDR3 is 13 amino acids. Trimming left V 0 bases short and J 2 bases short, with 5 bases between. Germline lookup yields CDR1 SGDLS and CDR2 YYNGEE. CDR3 protein: CASSVASQETQYF. The CDR3 coding sequence is TGTGCCAGCAGCGTAGCCTCTCAAGAGACCCAGTACTTC.

The chain has TRBV9 and TRBJ1-2; D is uncertain. The V and J ends lost 0 bases and 5 bases respectively, with 8 bases between them. In germline, CDR1 is SGDLS, CDR2 YYNGEE. The CDR3 length is 13 residues. The CDR3 reads CASSVATGYGYTF. Written as DNA, the CDR3 is TGTGCCAGCAGCGTAGCTACGGGGTATGGCTACACCTTC.

The chain carries TRBV19 and TRBJ2-7, with D possibly being TRBD1 (7 bases). CDR1 and CDR2 (germline): LNHDA, SQIVND (reference sequence). Between the trimmed V and J ends, which lost 8 bases and 4 bases, there was a span of 12 bases. The CDR3 has 12 residues. DNA of the CDR3: TGTGCCAGTGGGGACAGCGGGTACGAGCAGTACTTC. Amino acid sequence: CASGDSGYEQYF.

Only one count was recorded for this clone. The chain links TRBV7-9 to TRBJ2-2; 7 nucleotides agree with TRBD1. This CDR3 contains 15 residues. J lost 4 bases, V lost 6 bases, and 8 bases had no gene match. Germline values: CDR1 SEHNR, CDR2 FQNEAQ (reference sequence). The CDR3 DNA sequence: TGTGCCAGCAGGCCAGTCACAGGGGTCACCGGGGAGCTGTTTTTT. It encodes CASRPVTGVTGELFF. Together with reference TRBV7-9 and TRBJ2-2, the CDR3 gives the full variable domain: DTGVSQNPRHKITKRGQNVTFRCDPISEHNRLYWYRQTLGQGPEFLTYFQNEAQLEKSRLLSDRFSAERPKGSFSTLEIQRTEQGDSAMYLCASRPVTGVTGELFFGEGSRLTVL.

The chain recombines TRBV13 with TRBJ1-1; 11 nucleotides match TRBD1. The CDR3 has 18 residues. Losses at the gene ends were 9 bases for V and 4 bases for J; bases not matched to a gene: 19. Germline V gene lookup returns CDR1 PRHDT and CDR2 FYEKMQ (reference sequence). Here the CDR3 reads CASQTADPGQGVSTEAFF. DNA of the CDR3: TGTGCCAGTCAAACCGCCGATCCGGGACAGGGGGTGAGCACTGAAGCTTTCTTT.

This clone turned up a few times. The J gene is TRBJ2-7, the V gene TRBV18; D might be TRBD1 (6 bases). The germline CDR1 and CDR2 sequences are KGHSH and LQKENI. V lost 3 bases and J lost 6, with 9 bases in between. The CDR3 extends over 12 amino acids. DNA of the CDR3: TGTGCCAGCTCACCGACAGGTTTCGAGCAGTACTTC. Amino acid sequence: CASSPTGFEQYF.

The V gene is TRBV29-1, the J gene TRBJ2-3; D is possibly TRBD2 (6 bases). The CDR3 is made up of 17 amino acids. Germline CDR1 SQVTM, CDR2 ANQGSEA. The ends were cut back, 3 bases at V and 1 base at J, with 20 bases in the middle. CDR3 protein: CSVDPFGRGFGTDTQYF. In DNA form, the CDR3 reads TGCAGCGTTGATCCTTTCGGCCGGGGGTTTGGCACAGATACGCAGTATTTT.

The V and J genes are TRBV5-6 and TRBJ1-5; TRBD1 matches at 8 bases. V was pared by 3 bases and J by 0 bases, with 8 bases of the junction left unmatched. The CDR3 runs to 17 residues. Per germline, CDR1 SGHDT and CDR2 YYEEEE. The CDR3 nucleotides are TGTGCCAGCAGCTCGGGACAGGATGTTTATAGCAATCAGCCCCAGCATTTT. Encoded protein: CASSSGQDVYSNQPQHF.

The CDR3 is CASSALSGSSYNEQFF. CDR3 in DNA: TGTGCCAGCAGTGCCCTGAGCGGGAGCTCCTACAATGAGCAGTTCTTC. The gene calls are TRBV2 and TRBJ2-1; 8 bases are a match to TRBD2. The CDR3 consists of 16 residues. Germline lookup yields CDR1 SNHLY and CDR2 FYNNEI. With 4 bases clipped from V and 0 bases from J, the junction kept 5 bases outside the gene matches.

The chain is built from TRBV5-4 and TRBJ1-1; tentatively, D is TRBD1 (5 bases). This CDR3 spans 16 amino acids. Trimming shortened V by 2 bases and J by 0 bases, and 14 bases separated the two germline ends. The germline CDR1 and CDR2 sequences are SGHNT and YYREEE (reference sequence). In DNA form, the CDR3 reads TGTGCCAGCAGCTTAAGTGGGGGGGACTTGAACACTGAAGCTTTCTTT. This translates into CASSLSGGDLNTEAFF.